This TCR beta chain was recorded in a study of Tregs in tolerant kidney transplant recipients. General study points: Activated donor B cell expansion appeared to reveal the most relevant donor-specific TCRbeta repertoire. No direct test of biological reproducibility was done here.

Unstimulated regulatory T cells (CD4+CD25+CD127-), CD4+CD25- non-regulatory cells, CD4 and CD8 cells were FACS-sorted from thawed PBMCs. This clone has more than one count but fewer than ten. Its antigen is not known. Measured with immunoSEQ multiplex PCR; TCRdb has only the in-frame clones, and not every one. Of around 50,000 clones listed, over 70% are singletons. V was clipped by 8 bases and J by 1 base, with 6 bases between them. This CDR3 contains 11 residues. The germline CDR1 and CDR2 sequences are SNHLY and FYNNEI. The chain combines TRBV2 with TRBJ2-7; no definite D call. This receptor was identified in a human donor in good health. The sample was CD4+ T cells from blood. The CDR3 spells CASLRSYEQYF. The CDR3 nucleotides read TGTGCCAGCCTTCGGTCCTACGAGCAGTACTTC.